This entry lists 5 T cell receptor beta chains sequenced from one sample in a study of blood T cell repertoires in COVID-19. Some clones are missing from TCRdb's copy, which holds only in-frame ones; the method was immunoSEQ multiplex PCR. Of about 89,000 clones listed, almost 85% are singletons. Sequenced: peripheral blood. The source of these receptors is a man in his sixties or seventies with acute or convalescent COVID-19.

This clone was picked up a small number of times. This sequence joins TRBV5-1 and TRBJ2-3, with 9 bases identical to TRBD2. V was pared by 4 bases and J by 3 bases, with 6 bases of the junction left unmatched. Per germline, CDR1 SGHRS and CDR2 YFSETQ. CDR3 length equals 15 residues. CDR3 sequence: CASSISGLATDTQYF. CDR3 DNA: TGCGCCAGCAGCATTTCGGGACTAGCAACAGATACGCAGTATTTT.

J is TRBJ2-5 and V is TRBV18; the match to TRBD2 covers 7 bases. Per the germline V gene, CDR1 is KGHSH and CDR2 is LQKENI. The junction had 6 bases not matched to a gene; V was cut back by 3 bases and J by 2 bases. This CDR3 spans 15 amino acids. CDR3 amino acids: CASSPPGLPQETQYF. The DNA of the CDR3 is TGTGCCAGCTCACCGCCGGGACTACCTCAAGAGACCCAGTACTTC.

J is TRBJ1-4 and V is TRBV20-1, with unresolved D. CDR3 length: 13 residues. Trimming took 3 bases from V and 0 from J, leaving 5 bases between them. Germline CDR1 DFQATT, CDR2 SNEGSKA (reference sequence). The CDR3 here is CSASPATNEKLFF. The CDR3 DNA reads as TGCAGTGCTAGTCCTGCAACTAATGAAAAACTGTTTTTT.

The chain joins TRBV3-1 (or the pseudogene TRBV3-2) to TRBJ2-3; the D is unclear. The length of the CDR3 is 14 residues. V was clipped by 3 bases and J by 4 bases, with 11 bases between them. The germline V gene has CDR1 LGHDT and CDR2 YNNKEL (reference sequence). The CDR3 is CASSQEFPADTQYF. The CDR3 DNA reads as TGTGCCAGCAGCCAGGAGTTTCCAGCAGATACGCAGTATTTT.

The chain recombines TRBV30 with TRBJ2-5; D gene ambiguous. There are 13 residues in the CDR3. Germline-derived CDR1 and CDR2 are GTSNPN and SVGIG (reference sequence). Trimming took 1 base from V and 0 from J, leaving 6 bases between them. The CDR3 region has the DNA TGTGCCTGGAGTGCTCCGTACCAAGAGACCCAGTACTTC. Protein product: CAWSAPYQETQYF. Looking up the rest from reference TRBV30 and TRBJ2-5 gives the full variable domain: SQTIHQWPATLVQPVGSPLSLECTVEGTSNPNLYWYRQAAGRGLQLLFYSVGIGQISSEVPQNLSASRPQDRQFILSSKKLLLSDSGFYLCAWSAPYQETQYFGPGTRLLVL.